A single T cell receptor beta chain is shown here with its context. This clone's antigen is unknown. Within one base of it there is no much larger clone, and no base qualities were kept. The CDR3 runs 11 residues from the cysteine to the phenylalanine. This entry keeps only the CDR3 DNA: 33 bases, framed from base 1. Compared with germline, V lacks 5 bases and J lacks 8 bases; bases without a gene match: 5. CDR1 and CDR2, per the germline V gene (reference sequence), are DFQATT and SNEGSKA. The data originate from a study of T cell changes during pregnancy in multiple sclerosis (dated by TCRdb to the late 2010s). Study-wide context: The study examined how the T cell repertoire changed over the course of pregnancy in women with multiple sclerosis.

The library was made by the immunoSEQ multiplex PCR assay. TCRdb re-hosts the immuneACCESS table, in-frame sequences only. Its copies lack some clones; in the studies checked, an unresolved V gene accounts for under half of them, and the cause for the rest is not known. The sample has some 90,000 clones on record, about nine tenths of them singletons. About 1.7% of the sample rests with the top ten. The specimen was peripheral blood, collected after pregnancy. This sequence originates from a female donor in good health, enrolled as a control in a pregnancy study. Here the chain combines TRBV20-1 and TRBJ1-2; TRBD1 lines up with 7 middle nucleotides. This receptor carries the CDR3 CSAGDSLGYTF. In nucleotides, the sequence is TGCAGTGCTGGGGACAGTTTAGGCTACACCTTC.